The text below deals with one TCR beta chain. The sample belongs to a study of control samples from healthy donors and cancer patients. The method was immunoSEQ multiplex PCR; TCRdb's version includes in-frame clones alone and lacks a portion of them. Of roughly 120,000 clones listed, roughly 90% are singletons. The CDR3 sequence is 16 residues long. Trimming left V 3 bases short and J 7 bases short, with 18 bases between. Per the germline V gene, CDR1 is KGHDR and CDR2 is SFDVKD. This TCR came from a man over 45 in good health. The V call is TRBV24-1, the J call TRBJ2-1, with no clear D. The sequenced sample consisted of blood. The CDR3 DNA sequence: TGTGCCACCAGTGATGGTGGTGGACCCCTATCGAATGAGCAGTTCTTC. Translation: CATSDGGGPLSNEQFF.